This passage covers 7 T cell receptor beta chains from one sample sequenced in a study of blood T cell repertoires in COVID-19. The data were produced by immunoSEQ multiplex PCR, yet TCRdb's version contains in-frame clones alone and is incomplete. The profile covers 300,000 to 350,000 clones, with roughly 86% appearing a single time and about 9.4% taken by the ten largest. The specimen sequenced was PBMCs or T cells enriched from blood (not recorded which). All receptors come from a woman between 25 and 40 years old who had recovered from COVID-19.

V gene TRBV6-4 combines with J gene TRBJ2-3; TRBD1 agrees at 9 bases. This CDR3 comprises 17 residues. V lost 0 bases and J lost 1; bases outside the gene matches: 5. Looked up from germline, CDR1 is MRHNA and CDR2 is SNTAGT. CDR3 sequence (DNA): TGTGCCAGCAGTGACTCGTCACAGGGGGCCGGCACAGATACGCAGTATTTT. It is translated as CASSDSSQGAGTDTQYF.

This clone appeared a single time. The genes are TRBV30 and TRBJ1-4; 8 bases line up with TRBD1. The CDR3 consists of 15 residues. V was clipped by 5 bases and J by 8 bases; unmatched bases: 13. Germline-derived CDR1 and CDR2 are GTSNPN and SVGIG (reference sequence). CDR3 in amino acids: CAWFPPGQEVEKLFF. The CDR3 nucleotides are TGTGCCTGGTTCCCCCCGGGACAGGAAGTCGAAAAACTGTTTTTT.

On this clone: The identical CDR3 is also encoded by other nucleotide sequences in the sample. The chain links TRBV7-6 to TRBJ1-1; D gene uncertain. CDR3 length: 13 amino acids. Deletions cut 2 bases from V and 2 bases from J, with 6 bases between. The germline V gene has CDR1 SGHVS and CDR2 FNYEAQ. The CDR3 sequence: CASSLPGNTEAFF. The DNA of the CDR3 is TGTGCCAGCAGCTTACCGGGTAACACTGAAGCTTTCTTT.

The J gene is TRBJ2-1, the V gene TRBV29-1; 12 bases fit TRBD1. The CDR3 totals 13 residues. CDR1 is SQVTM and CDR2 is ANQGSEA in the germline V gene. Trimming removed 5 bases from V and 7 bases from J; junction bases left unmatched: 3. In DNA, the CDR3 is TGCAGCGTTCGGGACAGGGGGCTTAATGAGCAGTTCTTC. This gives the protein CSVRDRGLNEQFF.

This clone appeared once. The genes are TRBV6-5 and TRBJ1-6, with a weak D call TRBD1 (6 bases). The CDR3 runs to 14 residues. Trimming stripped 6 bases from V and 6 bases from J, with 12 bases between. From germline, CDR1 is MNHEY and CDR2 SVGAGI. The CDR3 spells CASSLDRTNSPLHF. CDR3 in DNA: TGTGCCAGCAGCCTCGACAGGACTAATTCACCCCTCCACTTT.

The chain joins TRBV11-2 to TRBJ2-6; 8 nucleotides match TRBD2. Losses at the gene ends were 0 bases for V and 0 bases for J; bases not matched to a gene: 4. The CDR3 is 18 residues long. Germline CDR1 and CDR2: SGHAT and FQNNGV. The CDR3 sequence: CASSLDPRGGSGANVLTF. The DNA of the CDR3 is TGTGCCAGCAGCTTAGATCCTCGGGGGGGCTCTGGGGCCAACGTCCTGACTTTC.

The chain combines TRBV11-2 with TRBJ2-7; D possibly corresponds to TRBD1 (5 bases). This CDR3 contains 15 residues. Germline assignment: CDR1 SGHAT and CDR2 FQNNGV. Between the trimmed V and J ends, which lost 7 bases and 2 bases, there was a span of 18 bases. The CDR3 nucleotides are TGTGCCAGCACCTTCCGATCGACAGCAACCTACGAGCAGTACTTC. Translation gives CASTFRSTATYEQYF.